A single sample gave rise to the 9 T cell receptor beta chains below, sequenced in a study of cytomegalovirus exposure and HLA in healthy donors. This PCR relied on a set of 60 Vbeta primers and 13 Jbeta primers. Data came from immunoSEQ multiplex PCR; TCRdb stores just in-frame clones and leaves some out. This table has under 130,000 clones, about 16% appearing once. The sample was PBMCs. The receptors shown here come from a female donor in good health and CMV-seronegative.

This rearrangement joins TRBV11-2 to TRBJ2-3; 11 bases agree with TRBD2. Germline CDR1 is SGHAT and CDR2 is FQNNGV. The CDR3 contains 19 residues. With 1 base clipped from V and 2 bases from J, the junction kept 11 bases outside the gene matches. The CDR3 DNA is TGTGCCAGCAGCTTAGCACGACTAGCGGGGTGGGGGGTCACAGATACGCAGTATTTT. Translation gives CASSLARLAGWGVTDTQYF.

The V gene is TRBV7-8, the J gene TRBJ2-3; D might be TRBD1 (5 bases). CDR1 is SGHVS, CDR2 FQNEAQ, per germline. Between the trimmed V and J ends, which lost 8 bases and 0 bases, there was a span of 15 bases. The CDR3 loop spans 15 amino acids. The chain's CDR3 is CASGPRASSTDTQYF. CDR3 DNA sequence: TGTGCCAGCGGCCCCAGGGCCTCTAGCACAGATACGCAGTATTTT.

This clone turned up a few times. This same CDR3 is encoded by further DNA sequences in the sample. V is TRBV5-1 and J is TRBJ2-5; a possible D gene is TRBD2 (6 bases). The CDR3 is 14 amino acids. CDR1 is SGHRS and CDR2 is YFSETQ in the germline V gene. Trimming removed 0 bases from V and 10 bases from J, with 16 bases in between. The CDR3 protein is CASSLVTREDDQYF. The CDR3 DNA reads TGCGCCAGCAGCTTGGTGACTAGAGAGGATGACCAGTACTTC.

The V gene is TRBV6-4, the J gene TRBJ1-2; maybe TRBD1 (6 bases). This CDR3 is built from 15 residues. V was clipped by 0 bases and J by 3 bases, with 11 bases between them. Germline CDR1 MRHNA, CDR2 SNTAGT. The CDR3 bases are TGTGCCAGCAGTGACTCGTCGGGGGGCGACTATGGCTACACCTTC. It is translated as CASSDSSGGDYGYTF.

This clone was seen only once. The chain joins TRBV19 to TRBJ2-3; no clear D gene. The CDR3 length is 14 residues. The ends were cut back, 6 bases at V and 1 base at J, with 11 bases in the middle. CDR1 is LNHDA, CDR2 SQIVND, per germline (reference sequence). The CDR3: CASSPRVGTDTQYF. As DNA, the CDR3 is TGTGCCAGTAGCCCCCGGGTCGGCACAGATACGCAGTATTTT.

Only a few counts were recorded for this clone. CDR3 in amino acids: CASSARTGRKETQYF. CDR3 DNA: TGTGCCAGCAGTGCTCGAACGGGGAGAAAAGAGACCCAGTACTTC. The rearrangement links TRBV6-1 to TRBJ2-5; a possible D gene is TRBD2 (5 bases). CDR3 length equals 15 residues. With 4 bases removed from V and 3 bases from J, the gap between germline ends came to 15 bases. The V gene's germline CDR1 is MNHNS and CDR2 SASEGT.

Turning to this clone: This is likely a read error, given that the CDR3 carries no conserved phenylalanine or tryptophan at its end. The rearrangement joins TRBV28 to TRBJ1-2; D is possibly TRBD1 (6 bases). The CDR3 totals 15 residues. Germline V lookup: CDR1 MDHEN, CDR2 SYDVKM. Trimming cost V 3 bases and J 5 bases, with 16 bases left between them. The CDR3 reads CASSFSSRQGYGYTL. CDR3 DNA sequence: TGTGCCAGCAGTTTCTCTTCGAGGCAGGGGTATGGCTACACCTTA.

This clone was seen more than once but under ten times. V is TRBV28 and J is TRBJ1-5, with D maybe TRBD1 (6 bases). The CDR3 has 16 amino acids. Germline CDR1 is MDHEN and CDR2 is SYDVKM. The germline V and J ends were trimmed by 2 bases and 2 bases, with 13 bases remaining between them. DNA for the CDR3: TGTGCCAGCAGTTTAGTCCAGGGGCTGGGCAATCAGCCCCAGCATTTT. Translating gives CASSLVQGLGNQPQHF.

The V call is TRBV15, the J call TRBJ2-5; a weak D match, TRBD1 (5 bases). The CDR3 runs to 16 residues. The germline V gene encodes CDR1 LNHNV and CDR2 YYDKDF (reference sequence). The V end was cut by 0 bases, the J end by 4 bases, with 15 bases between. The CDR3 loop is CATSRDLGQGGETQYF. In DNA form, the CDR3 reads TGTGCCACCAGCAGAGATCTGGGCCAGGGTGGAGAGACCCAGTACTTC. The full variable domain, with the rest looked up from reference TRBV15 and TRBJ2-5, is DAMVIQNPRYQVTQFGKPVTLSCSQTLNHNVMYWYQQKSSQAPKLLFHYYDKDFNNEADTPDNFQSRRPNTSFCFLDIRSPGLGDTAMYLCATSRDLGQGGETQYFGPGTRLLVL.